This TCR beta chain was identified in a study of shared clonotypes between healthy human individuals. Study conclusions and caveats: Specimens sampled were limited to blood, with tissue repertoires likely differing. Clonotype sharing among donors, it was expected, would be affected by sequencing depth.

Clones were read by immunoSEQ multiplex PCR, and TCRdb kept only the in-frame ones, dropping some. Here the sample spans about 2.1 million clones, roughly 91% being singletons. CD8 cells classed as naive were CD45RO-negative and positively selected for CCR7, excluding terminally differentiated effector memory CD45RA+ cells. Turning to this clone: Its antigen remains unidentified.

Losses at the gene ends were 5 bases for V and 1 base for J; bases not matched to a gene: 9. Germline lookup yields CDR1 LNHDA and CDR2 SQIVND (reference sequence). The CDR3 is 16 amino acids. Material for sequencing was naive CD8+ T cells from PBMCs. The chain uses TRBV19 and TRBJ2-3, with 7 bases that match TRBD2. The clonotype was recovered from a man in his late teens or twenties in good health. Some clones in this sample may be carry-over from other donors' samples. The CDR3 sequence is CASSLGSGTGTDTQYF. CDR3 sequence (DNA): TGTGCCAGTAGTCTGGGGAGCGGGACGGGCACAGATACGCAGTATTTT.